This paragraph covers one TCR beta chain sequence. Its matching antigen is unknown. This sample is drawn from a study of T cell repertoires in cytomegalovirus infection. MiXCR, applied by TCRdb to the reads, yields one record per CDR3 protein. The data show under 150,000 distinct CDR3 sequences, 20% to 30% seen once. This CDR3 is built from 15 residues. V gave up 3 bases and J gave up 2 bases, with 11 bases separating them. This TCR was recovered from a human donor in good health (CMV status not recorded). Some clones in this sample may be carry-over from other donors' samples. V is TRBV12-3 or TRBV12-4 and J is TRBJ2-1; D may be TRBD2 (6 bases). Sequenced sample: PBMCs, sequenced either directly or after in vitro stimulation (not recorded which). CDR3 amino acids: CASSFGLATYNEQFF. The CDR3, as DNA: TGTGCCAGCAGTTTCGGGCTAGCGACCTACAATGAGCAGTTCTTC.